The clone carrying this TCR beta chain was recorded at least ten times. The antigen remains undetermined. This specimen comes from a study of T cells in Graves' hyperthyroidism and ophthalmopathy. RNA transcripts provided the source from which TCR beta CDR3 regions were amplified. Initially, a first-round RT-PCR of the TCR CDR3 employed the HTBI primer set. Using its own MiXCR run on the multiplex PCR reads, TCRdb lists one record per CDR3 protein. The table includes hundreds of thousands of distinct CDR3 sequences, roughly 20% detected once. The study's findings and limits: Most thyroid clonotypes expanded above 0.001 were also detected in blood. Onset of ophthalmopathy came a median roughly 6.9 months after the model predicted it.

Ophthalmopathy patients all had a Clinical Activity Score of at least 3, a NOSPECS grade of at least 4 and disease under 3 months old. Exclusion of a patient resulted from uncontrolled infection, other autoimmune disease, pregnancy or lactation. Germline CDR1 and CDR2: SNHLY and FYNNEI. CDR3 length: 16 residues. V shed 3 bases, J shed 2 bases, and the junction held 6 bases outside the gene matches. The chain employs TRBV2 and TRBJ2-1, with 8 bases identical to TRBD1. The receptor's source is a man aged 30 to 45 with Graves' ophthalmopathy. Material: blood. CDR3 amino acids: CASSDRTGTTYNEQFF. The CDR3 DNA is TGTGCCAGCAGTGACCGGACAGGGACAACCTACAATGAGCAGTTCTTC.